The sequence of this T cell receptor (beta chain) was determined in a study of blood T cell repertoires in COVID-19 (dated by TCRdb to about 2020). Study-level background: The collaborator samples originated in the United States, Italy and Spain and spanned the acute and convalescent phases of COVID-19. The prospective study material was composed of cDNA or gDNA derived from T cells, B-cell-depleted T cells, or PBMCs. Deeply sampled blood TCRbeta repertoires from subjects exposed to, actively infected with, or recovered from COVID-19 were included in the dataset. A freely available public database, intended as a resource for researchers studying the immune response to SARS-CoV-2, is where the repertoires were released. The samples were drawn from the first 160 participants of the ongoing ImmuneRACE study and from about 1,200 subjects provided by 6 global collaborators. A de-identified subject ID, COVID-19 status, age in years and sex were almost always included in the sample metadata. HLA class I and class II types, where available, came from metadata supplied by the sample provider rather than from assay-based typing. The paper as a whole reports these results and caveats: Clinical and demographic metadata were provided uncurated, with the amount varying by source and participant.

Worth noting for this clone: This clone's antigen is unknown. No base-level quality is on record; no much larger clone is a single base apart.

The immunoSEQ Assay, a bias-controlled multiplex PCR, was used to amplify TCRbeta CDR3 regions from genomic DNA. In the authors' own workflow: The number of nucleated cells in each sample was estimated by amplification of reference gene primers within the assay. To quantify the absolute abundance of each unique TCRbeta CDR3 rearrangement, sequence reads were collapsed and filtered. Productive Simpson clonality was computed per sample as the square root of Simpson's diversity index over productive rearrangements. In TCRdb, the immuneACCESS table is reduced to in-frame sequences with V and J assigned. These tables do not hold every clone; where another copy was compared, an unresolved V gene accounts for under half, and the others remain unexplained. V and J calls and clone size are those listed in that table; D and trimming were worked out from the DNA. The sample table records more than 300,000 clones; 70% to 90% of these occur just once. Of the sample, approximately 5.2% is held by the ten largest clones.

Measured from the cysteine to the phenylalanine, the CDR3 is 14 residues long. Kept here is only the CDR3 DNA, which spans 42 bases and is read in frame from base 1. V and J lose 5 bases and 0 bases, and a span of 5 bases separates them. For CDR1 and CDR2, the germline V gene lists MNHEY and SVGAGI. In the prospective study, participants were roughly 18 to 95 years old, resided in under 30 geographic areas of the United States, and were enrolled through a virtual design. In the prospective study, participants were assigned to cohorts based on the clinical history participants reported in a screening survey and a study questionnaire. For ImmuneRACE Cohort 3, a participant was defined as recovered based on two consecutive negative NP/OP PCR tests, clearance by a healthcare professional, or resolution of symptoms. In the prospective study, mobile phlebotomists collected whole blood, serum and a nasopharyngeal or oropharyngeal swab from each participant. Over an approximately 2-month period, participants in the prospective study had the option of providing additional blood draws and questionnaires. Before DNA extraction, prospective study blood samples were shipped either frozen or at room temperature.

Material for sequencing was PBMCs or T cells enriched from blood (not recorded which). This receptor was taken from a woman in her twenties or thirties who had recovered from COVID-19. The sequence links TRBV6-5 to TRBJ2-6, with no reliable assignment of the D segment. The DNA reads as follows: TGTGCCAGCAGTAGGAGCTCTGGGGCCAACGTCCTGACTTTC. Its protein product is CASSRSSGANVLTF.